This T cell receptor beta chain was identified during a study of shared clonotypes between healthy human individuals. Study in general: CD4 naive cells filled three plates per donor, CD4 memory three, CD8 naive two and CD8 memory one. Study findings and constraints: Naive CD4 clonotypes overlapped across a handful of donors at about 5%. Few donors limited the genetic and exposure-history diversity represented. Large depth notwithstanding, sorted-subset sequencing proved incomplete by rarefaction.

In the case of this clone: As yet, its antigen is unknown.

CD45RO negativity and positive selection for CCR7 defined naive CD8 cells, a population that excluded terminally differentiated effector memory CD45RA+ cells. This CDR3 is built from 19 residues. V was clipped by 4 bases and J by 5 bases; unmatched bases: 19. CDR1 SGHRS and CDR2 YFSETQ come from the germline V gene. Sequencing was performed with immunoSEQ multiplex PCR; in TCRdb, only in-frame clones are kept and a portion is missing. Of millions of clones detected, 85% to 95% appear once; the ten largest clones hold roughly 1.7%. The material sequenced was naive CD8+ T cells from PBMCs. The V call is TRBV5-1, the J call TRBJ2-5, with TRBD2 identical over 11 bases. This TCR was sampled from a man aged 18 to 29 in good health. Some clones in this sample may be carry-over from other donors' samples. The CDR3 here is CASSHTLSTSGMVRETQYF. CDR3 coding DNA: TGCGCCAGCAGCCACACACTCTCGACTAGCGGGATGGTACGGGAGACCCAGTACTTC.